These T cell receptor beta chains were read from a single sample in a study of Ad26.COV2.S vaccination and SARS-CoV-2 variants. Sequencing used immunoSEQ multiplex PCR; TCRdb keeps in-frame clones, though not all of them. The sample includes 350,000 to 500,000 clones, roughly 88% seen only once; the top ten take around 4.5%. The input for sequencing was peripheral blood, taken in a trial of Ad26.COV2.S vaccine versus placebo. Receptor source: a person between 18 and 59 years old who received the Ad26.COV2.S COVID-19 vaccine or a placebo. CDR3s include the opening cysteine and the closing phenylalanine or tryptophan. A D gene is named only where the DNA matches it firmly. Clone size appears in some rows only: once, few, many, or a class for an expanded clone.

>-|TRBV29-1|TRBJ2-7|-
TGCAGCGTTACCCGGGACTCCTACGAGCAGTACTTC
CSVTRDSYEQYF
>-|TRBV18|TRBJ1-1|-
TGTGCCAGCTCACCGATGGAATTGAACACTGAAGCTTTCTTT
CASSPMELNTEAFF
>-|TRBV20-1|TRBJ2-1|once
TGCAGTGCTAGTCTCCAGCGGACGAGCTCCTACAATGAGCAGTTCTTC
CSASLQRTSSYNEQFF
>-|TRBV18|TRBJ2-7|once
TGTGCCAGCTCACCAAGACCGGGACCAGGCTACGAGCAGTACTTC
CASSPRPGPGYEQYF
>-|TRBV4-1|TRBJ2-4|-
TGCGCCAGCAGCCAAGAGGGTGCAGGGTTGGACATTCAGTACTTC
CASSQEGAGLDIQYF
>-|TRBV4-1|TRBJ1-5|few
TGCGCCAGCAGCCAAGTTCCAGCGGGGGGCAATCAGCCCCAGCATTTT
CASSQVPAGGNQPQHF
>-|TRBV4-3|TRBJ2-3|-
TGCGCCAGCAGCCCTATGCTTGGATGGGGGACAGATACGCAGTATTTT
CASSPMLGWGTDTQYF
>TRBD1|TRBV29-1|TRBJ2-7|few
TGCAGCGTTGCCCTAACAGGGGGCAGCGACGAGCAGTACTTC
CSVALTGGSDEQYF
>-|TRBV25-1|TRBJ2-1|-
TGTGCCAGCATGTCAGGGAGCTCCTACAATGAGCAGTTCTTC
CASMSGSSYNEQFF
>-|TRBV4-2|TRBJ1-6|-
TGTGCCAGCAGCGCCGGGTCCCGGCAGGATTCACCCCTCCACTTT
CASSAGSRQDSPLHF
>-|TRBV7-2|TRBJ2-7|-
TGTGCCAGCAGACACCAGGGTTCGGGTTCCTACGAGCAGTACTTC
CASRHQGSGSYEQYF
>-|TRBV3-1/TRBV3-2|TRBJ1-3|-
TGTGCCAGCAGCCCTAGGGCCGCCTCTGGAAACACCATATATTTT
CASSPRAASGNTIYF
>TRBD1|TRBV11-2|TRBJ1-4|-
TGTGCCAGCAGTCCCGGGACAGGGTATGAAAAACTGTTTTTT
CASSPGTGYEKLFF
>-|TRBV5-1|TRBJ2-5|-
TGCGCCAGCAGCTTCGAAGGACAGCTAATGTACCAAGAGACCCAGTACTTC
CASSFEGQLMYQETQYF
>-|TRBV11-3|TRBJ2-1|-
TGTGCCAGCAGCTCCCGAGAGAGCTCCTACAATGAGCAGTTCTTC
CASSSRESSYNEQFF
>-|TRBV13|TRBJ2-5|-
TGTGCCAGCAGCACCCGACTAAACCAAGAGACCCAGTACTTC
CASSTRLNQETQYF
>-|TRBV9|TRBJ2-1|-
TGTGCCAGCAGCCCACAACCTTGGGGGGACAAGCCTCTGTTCTTC
CASSPQPWGDKPLFF
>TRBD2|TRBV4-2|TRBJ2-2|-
TGTGCCAGCAGCCGTGGGGGGGGCACCGGGGAGCTGTTTTTT
CASSRGGGTGELFF
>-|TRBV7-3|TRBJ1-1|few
TGTGCCAGCAGCACGTCAGGGAGCACTGAAGCTTTCTTT
CASSTSGSTEAFF
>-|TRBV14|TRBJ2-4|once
TGTGCCAGCAGCCTTCTCGGGAGCCGAGGAAACATTCAGTACTTC
CASSLLGSRGNIQYF
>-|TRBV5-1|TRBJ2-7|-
TGCGCCAGCAGCGCCCTGAACTCCTACGAGCAGTACTTC
CASSALNSYEQYF
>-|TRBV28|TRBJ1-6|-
TGTGCCAGCAGTACCCGGGAGCTACCCAGCTCCTATAATTCACCCCTCCACTTT
CASSTRELPSSYNSPLHF
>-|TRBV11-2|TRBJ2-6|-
TGTGCCAGCAGCTCTGGATCAGGGGCGAACTCTGGGGCCAACGTCCTGACTTTC
CASSSGSGANSGANVLTF
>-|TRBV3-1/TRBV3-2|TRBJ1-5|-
TGTGCCAGCAGCCAAGAGGCCCCTTGGTCGGCAGATGATCAGCCCCAGCATTTT
CASSQEAPWSADDQPQHF
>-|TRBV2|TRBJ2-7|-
TGTGCCAGCAGTGTCGAGGAGTACTACGAGCAGTACTTC
CASSVEEYYEQYF
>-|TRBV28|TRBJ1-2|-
TGTGCCAGTCAAACCGGGTCCCTAAACTATGGCTACACCTTC
CASQTGSLNYGYTF
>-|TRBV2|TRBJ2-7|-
TGTGCCAGCGGCCCCAGGGGGGGGCCAACCTACGAGCAGTACTTC
CASGPRGGPTYEQYF
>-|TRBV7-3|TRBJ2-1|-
TGTGCCAGCAGCATCGCCCTGGAATCGCATGAGCAGTTCTTC
CASSIALESHEQFF
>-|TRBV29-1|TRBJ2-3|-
TGCAGCGTTGAAGAACATGGAGGAAGCACAGATACGCAGTATTTT
CSVEEHGGSTDTQYF
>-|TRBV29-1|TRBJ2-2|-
TGCAGCGGGACTGGACGGGGCGCCGGGGAGCTGTTTTTT
CSGTGRGAGELFF
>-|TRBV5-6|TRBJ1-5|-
TGTGCCAGCAGCTTGCGGGGGGGGGATCAGCCCCAGCATTTT
CASSLRGGDQPQHF
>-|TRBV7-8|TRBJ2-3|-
TGTGCCAGCAGCTTGACGGTAGGGGAGACAGATACGCAGTATTTT
CASSLTVGETDTQYF
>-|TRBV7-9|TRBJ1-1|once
TGTGCCAGCAGCTCAGACAGACGGAACACTGAAGCTTTCTTT
CASSSDRRNTEAFF